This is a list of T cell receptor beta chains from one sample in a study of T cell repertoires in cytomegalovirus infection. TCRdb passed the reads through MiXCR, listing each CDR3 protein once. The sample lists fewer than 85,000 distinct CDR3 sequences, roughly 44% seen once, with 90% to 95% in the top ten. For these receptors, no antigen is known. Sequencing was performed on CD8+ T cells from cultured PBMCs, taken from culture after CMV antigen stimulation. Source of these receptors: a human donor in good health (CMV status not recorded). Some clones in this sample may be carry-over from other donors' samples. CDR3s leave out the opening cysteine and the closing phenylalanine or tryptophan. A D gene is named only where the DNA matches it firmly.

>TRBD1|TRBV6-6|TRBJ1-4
ASSYSDREDEKLF
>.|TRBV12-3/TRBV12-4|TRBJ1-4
ASTQTGMDSEKLF
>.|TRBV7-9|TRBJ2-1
ASPGIHVQF
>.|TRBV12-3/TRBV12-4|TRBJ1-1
ASGRDTTEAF
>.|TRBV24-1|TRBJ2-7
ATSDLLGQASYEQY
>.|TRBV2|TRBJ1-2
ASSEGGRGYT
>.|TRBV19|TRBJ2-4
ATTKGGAKNIQY
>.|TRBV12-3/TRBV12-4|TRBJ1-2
ASSLGPAGFGYT
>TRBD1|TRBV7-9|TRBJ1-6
AGGTGGGHSPLH
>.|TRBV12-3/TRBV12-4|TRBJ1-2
ASSLGLYGYT
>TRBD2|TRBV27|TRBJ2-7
ASSPSSGEDTYEQY
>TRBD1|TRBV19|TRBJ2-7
ASSTQQGYEQY
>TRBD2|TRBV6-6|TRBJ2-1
ASSYSTGGRIYEQF
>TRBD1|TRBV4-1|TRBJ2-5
ASSQAKRGLETQY
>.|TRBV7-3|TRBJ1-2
ASSLVGPGDGYT
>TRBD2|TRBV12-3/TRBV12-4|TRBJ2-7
ASSISSGGAYEQY
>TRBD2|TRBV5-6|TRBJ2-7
ASSLTSGPSYEQY
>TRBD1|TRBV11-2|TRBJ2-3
ASSFSGQPTDTQY
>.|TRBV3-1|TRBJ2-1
ASSQGLVDEQF
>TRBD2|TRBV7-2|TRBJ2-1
ASSLGGRVKNNEQF
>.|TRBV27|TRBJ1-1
ASSYIGAEAF
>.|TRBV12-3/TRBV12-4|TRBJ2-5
ASIGPKETQY
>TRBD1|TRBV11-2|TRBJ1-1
ASSLLALEQGEAF
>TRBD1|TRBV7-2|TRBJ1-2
ASSATWDSVGTNYGYT
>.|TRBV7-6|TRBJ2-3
ASSELAPGTSTDTQY
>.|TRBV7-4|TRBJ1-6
ASSRISRGRANSPLH
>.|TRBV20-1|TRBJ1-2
SARALLVDGYT
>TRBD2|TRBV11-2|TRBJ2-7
ASSLASGSKRNYEQY
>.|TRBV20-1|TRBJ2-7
SARDVAGIYEQY
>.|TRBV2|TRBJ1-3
ASGVESGNTIY
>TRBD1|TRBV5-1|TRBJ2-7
ASSLRDRGYEQY
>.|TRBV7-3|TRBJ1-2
ASSLGGADGYT
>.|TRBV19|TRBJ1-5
ASSMGSLGTNQPQH
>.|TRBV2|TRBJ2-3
ASSETSSSTDTQY
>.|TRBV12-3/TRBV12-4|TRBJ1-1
ASTPGEGVTNTEAF
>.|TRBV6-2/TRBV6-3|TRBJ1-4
ASGESQVLEKLF
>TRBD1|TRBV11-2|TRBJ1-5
ASSPGGRGQDQPQH
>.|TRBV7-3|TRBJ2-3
ASSEGFLTDTQY
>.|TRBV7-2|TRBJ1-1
ASSRDLLNTEAF
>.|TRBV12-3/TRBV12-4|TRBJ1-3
ASSLGGFSGNTIY